The 12 T cell receptor beta chains below all came from one sample that was sequenced in a study of blood T cell repertoires in COVID-19. TCRdb keeps only in-frame clones here, not all; method: immunoSEQ multiplex PCR. The table includes 210,000 or so clones, 75% to 90% detected once. The sample was peripheral blood. These receptors all come from a man aged 30-40 years with COVID-19, enrolled during active disease.

This chain links TRBV6-1 with TRBJ2-1, with 7 nucleotides matching TRBD1. This CDR3 has 14 amino acids. The ends lost 2 bases at V and 5 bases at J; junction bases unmatched: 3. Per the germline V gene, CDR1 is MNHNS and CDR2 is SASEGT. The DNA of the CDR3 is TGTGCCAGCAGTGAATCGGACAGGAACAATGAGCAGTTCTTC. Protein: CASSESDRNNEQFF.

The V and J genes are TRBV19 and TRBJ2-1, with D possibly matching TRBD1 (6 bases). CDR3 length: 17 residues. V lost 5 bases and J lost 0, with 17 bases in between. Germline lookup yields CDR1 LNHDA and CDR2 SQIVND (reference sequence). Here the CDR3 reads CASSSGVVGASYNEQFF. The DNA for the CDR3 is TGTGCCAGTAGTTCTGGGGTTGTGGGGGCCTCCTACAATGAGCAGTTCTTC. The full variable domain, with the rest looked up from reference TRBV19 and TRBJ2-1, is DGGITQSPKYLFRKEGQNVTLSCEQNLNHDAMYWYRQDPGQGLRLIYYSQIVNDFQKGDIAEGYSVSREKKESFPLTVTSAQKNPTAFYLCASSSGVVGASYNEQFFGPGTRLTVL.

This chain connects TRBV7-2 to TRBJ2-7; maybe TRBD1 (5 bases). Between the trimmed V and J ends, which lost 1 base and 4 bases, there was a span of 14 bases. The CDR3 is 15 residues long. From germline, CDR1 is SGHTA and CDR2 FQGNSA. CDR3 nucleotide sequence: TGTGCCAGCAGCTTAGATCAGGGTCCCAATTACGAGCAGTACTTC. Its translation: CASSLDQGPNYEQYF.

This clone was seen just once. The rearrangement joins TRBV27 to TRBJ1-5; D is ambiguous. Germline V CDR1 and CDR2: MNHEY, SMNVEV (reference sequence). The CDR3 has 13 amino acids. V lost 3 bases and J 5 bases, leaving 8 bases between the germline ends. DNA of the CDR3: TGTGCCAGCAGTTTCCGGGGATATCAGCCCCAGCATTTT. It codes for CASSFRGYQPQHF.

The rearrangement links TRBV11-3 to TRBJ1-1; a weak D match, TRBD1 (6 bases). V gave up 5 bases and J gave up 4 bases, with 20 bases separating them. Germline CDR1 SGHNT, CDR2 YENEEA. The CDR3 contains 16 residues. CDR3 sequence (DNA): TGTGCCAGCAGCGAGGACCACAGGGTTTTAGGCACTGAAGCTTTCTTT. Amino acid sequence: CASSEDHRVLGTEAFF.

This rearrangement joins TRBV9 to TRBJ1-1; unclear D gene. V gave up 4 bases and J gave up 4 bases, with 11 bases separating them. The CDR3 covers 13 residues. In germline, CDR1 is SGDLS, CDR2 YYNGEE. The CDR3 coding sequence is TGTGCCAGCAGCCCAGGATGGCCCACTGAAGCTTTCTTT. It translates to CASSPGWPTEAFF.

The rearrangement links TRBV18 to TRBJ1-5; 8 bases are a match to TRBD1. This CDR3 is built from 13 residues. The V and J ends lost 11 bases and 5 bases, in that order; junction bases with no gene match: 8. Looked up from germline, CDR1 is KGHSH and CDR2 is LQKENI. The CDR3 region is CAGSRGQDQPQHF. Written as DNA, the CDR3 is TGTGCCGGAAGCAGGGGGCAGGATCAGCCCCAGCATTTT.

The genes are TRBV6-5 and TRBJ2-1; 8 bases agree with TRBD1. Germline lookup yields CDR1 MNHEY and CDR2 SVGAGI. The CDR3 is 14 amino acids. The V and J ends lost 6 bases and 10 bases, in that order; junction bases with no gene match: 11. DNA of the CDR3: TGTGCCAGCAGACTCCCTGGCGGGACAGGAGAGCAGTTCTTC. Its protein is CASRLPGGTGEQFF.

CDR3 coding DNA: TGTGCCAGCAGTTACTCGGGACAGGGGGATCAGCCCCAGCATTTT. Translated, it gives CASSYSGQGDQPQHF. V and J are TRBV6-5 and TRBJ1-5, with 11 positions matching TRBD1. Trimming took 0 bases from V and 5 from J; bases not matched to a gene: 0. The CDR3 runs 15 residues. Germline V gives CDR1 MNHEY, CDR2 SVGAGI.

In this sample, this clone turned up a few times. V gene TRBV5-6 combines with J gene TRBJ2-7; TRBD2 is a possible D gene (6 bases). Trimming removed 2 bases from V and 0 bases from J, with 15 bases in between. CDR3 length equals 16 residues. The V gene's germline CDR1 is SGHDT and CDR2 YYEEEE. CDR3 nucleotide sequence: TGTGCCAGCAGCTTACCGGGACGGGAGAGCTCCTACGAGCAGTACTTC. Residues: CASSLPGRESSYEQYF.

The chain is built from TRBV24-1 and TRBJ2-2; 11 bases fit TRBD2. The CDR3 is 18 amino acids. Germline CDR1 reads KGHDR; CDR2 reads SFDVKD. After removal of 3 bases from V and 3 bases from J, the junction contained 8 bases not matched to a gene. The DNA of the CDR3 is TGTGCCACCAGTGATCCAGCCGGGACTAGCGGTTACACCGGGGAGCTGTTTTTT. This codes for CATSDPAGTSGYTGELFF.

The V call is TRBV6-2 or TRBV6-3, the J call TRBJ2-7; maybe TRBD2 (5 bases). This CDR3 region has 17 residues. CDR1 is MNHEY and CDR2 is SVGEGT in the germline V gene. Trimming pared 2 bases from V and 2 bases from J, leaving 19 bases between. This chain's CDR3 is CASSYPPVDEGPYEQYF. CDR3 coding DNA: TGTGCCAGCAGTTACCCCCCCGTAGATGAGGGCCCCTACGAGCAGTACTTC.